This TCR beta chain came from a study of blood T cell repertoires in COVID-19. Turning to the study itself: Sources were T cells, B-cell-depleted T cells, or PBMCs; the material itself was cDNA or gDNA.

In the source study's methods: Estimation of nucleated cell counts was performed using reference gene primer amplification. This table comes from immunoSEQ multiplex PCR, and its TCRdb copy is limited to in-frame clones, with some not included. The V and J calls and clone size are taken from that table; D and trimming were inferred from the DNA. Among around 250,000 clones listed, 84% were seen once. Participant age was roughly 18 to 89 years, and participants resided in fewer than 30 US areas. Assignment of participants to cohorts was predicated upon participant-reported clinical history. Germline CDR1 is KGHDR and CDR2 is SFDVKD. This CDR3 is 12 amino acids long. V lost 5 bases to trimming and J lost 8 bases, with 11 bases between them.

This receptor was identified in a man aged 25-40 years with acute COVID-19. The chain links TRBV24-1 to TRBJ1-2, with a tentative D call TRBD1 (6 bases). The specimen was PBMCs or T cells enriched from blood (not recorded which). The CDR3 region is CATSVGGGGYTF. In DNA, the CDR3 is TGTGCCACCAGTGTTGGGGGCGGAGGCTACACCTTC.